These 17 T cell receptor beta chains originate from one sample sequenced in a study of CD8 T cells in ankylosing spondylitis. TCRdb analysed the 5' RACE reads with MiXCR anew, one entry per CDR3 protein. The sample has hundreds of thousands of distinct CDR3 sequences, 20% seen once. The material sequenced was blood, either unsorted or a sorted T cell fraction (not recorded which). Every receptor here comes from a male donor with ankylosing spondylitis or in good health (not recorded which).

This clonotype showed up just a few times. The chain combines TRBV7-8 with TRBJ2-3; D is perhaps TRBD1 (5 bases). With 5 bases removed from V and 2 bases from J, the gap between germline ends came to 20 bases. There are 17 residues in the CDR3. From germline, CDR1 is SGHVS and CDR2 FQNEAQ. The CDR3 DNA follows: TGTGCCAGCAGCGGAAGCGAACAGGAACCTGACACAGATACGCAGTATTTT. Translated: CASSGSEQEPDTDTQYF.

The chain combines TRBV29-1 with TRBJ2-7; 12 bases align to TRBD2. CDR1 SQVTM and CDR2 ANQGSEA come from the germline V gene. The length of the CDR3 is 17 residues. Trimming took 7 bases from V and 2 from J; bases not matched to a gene: 15. The CDR3 spells CSAGGGLAGNPTYEQYF. CDR3 in DNA: TGCAGCGCAGGAGGAGGACTAGCGGGGAATCCGACCTACGAGCAGTACTTC.

The V gene is TRBV5-1, the J gene TRBJ2-1, with D tentatively TRBD1 (6 bases). The germline gives CDR1 SGHRS, CDR2 YFSETQ. The CDR3 loop spans 14 amino acids. V was clipped by 4 bases and J by 8 bases, with 16 bases between them. The CDR3 protein is CASSEPGQLDEQFF. The CDR3 bases are TGCGCCAGCAGCGAGCCGGGACAATTGGATGAGCAGTTCTTC.

This clonotype was recorded a few times. The chain combines TRBV12-3 or TRBV12-4 with TRBJ2-7; possibly TRBD2 for D (6 bases). The CDR3 is made up of 14 amino acids. Between the trimmed V and J ends, which lost 1 base and 7 bases, there was a span of 14 bases. The CDR3 DNA reads as TGTGCCAGCAGTTTAGAGGGCGGGACCCGGGAGCAGTACTTC. This gives the protein CASSLEGGTREQYF.

The sample holds a few counts of this clonotype. The chain employs TRBV12-3 or TRBV12-4 and TRBJ2-1; either TRBD1 or TRBD2 may fit D (8 bases each). V dropped 3 bases and J dropped 8 bases, with 23 bases sitting between them. CDR3 length: 17 residues. CDR3 coding DNA: TGTGCCAGCAGTTTGGGGGACAGGACTAGCTACTATCATGAGCAGTTCTTC. This codes for CASSLGDRTSYYHEQFF.

This clonotype was seen more than once but under ten times. The genes are TRBV20-1 and TRBJ2-1; 7 nucleotides agree with TRBD1. This CDR3 has 14 amino acids. Germline V gene sequence: CDR1 DFQATT, CDR2 SNEGSKA (reference sequence). V dropped 5 bases and J dropped 4; count of bases not matched to a gene: 8. The CDR3: CSAPGTARYNEQFF. In DNA, the CDR3 is TGCAGTGCTCCCGGGACAGCGAGATACAATGAGCAGTTCTTC.

The sample holds a few counts of this clonotype. The chain has TRBV7-9 and TRBJ2-5; 9 positions agree with TRBD1. The CDR3 has 13 amino acids. Trimming at V came to 8 bases and at J to 5 bases, leaving 6 bases not matched to a gene. From germline, CDR1 is SEHNR and CDR2 FQNEAQ (reference sequence). The CDR3 here is CASAGTGLETQYF. CDR3 in DNA: TGTGCCAGCGCCGGGACAGGGCTGGAGACCCAGTACTTC.

This sequence joins TRBV5-4 and TRBJ2-1, with D perhaps matching TRBD1 (5 bases). This CDR3 has 13 residues. The germline V gene has CDR1 SGHNT and CDR2 YYREEE (reference sequence). With 4 bases removed from V and 8 bases from J, the gap between germline ends came to 13 bases. CDR3 in amino acids: CASSKTVVDEQFF. The CDR3 DNA reads as TGTGCCAGCAGCAAGACAGTTGTCGATGAGCAGTTCTTC.

This clonotype was seen a handful of times. The rearrangement links TRBV7-2 to TRBJ2-7; TRBD1 might be the D (5 bases). Germline V lookup: CDR1 SGHTA, CDR2 FQGNSA. Trimming took off 2 bases at V and 2 bases at J, with 13 bases between the two ends. The CDR3 contains 15 residues. CDR3: CASSLIGVLTYEQYF. In DNA form, the CDR3 reads TGTGCCAGCAGCTTAATAGGGGTCTTGACCTACGAGCAGTACTTC.

This clonotype was observed a handful of times. The chain uses TRBV9 and TRBJ2-5; 12 nucleotides align to TRBD2. The CDR3 has 18 residues. After removal of 1 base from V and 5 bases from J, the junction contained 12 bases not matched to a gene. Germline CDR1 is SGDLS and CDR2 is YYNGEE. The CDR3 region has the DNA TGTGCCAGCAGCGTAAGCCTAGCGGGGGGGCTCGGTCATGAGACCCAGTACTTC. Its translation is CASSVSLAGGLGHETQYF.

In its sample, this clonotype was seen a few times. This chain links TRBV11-2 with TRBJ2-1, with D uncertain. Germline V lookup: CDR1 SGHAT, CDR2 FQNNGV. Trimming removed 4 bases at V and 7 bases at J, with 20 bases between. This CDR3 contains 16 residues. DNA of the CDR3: TGTGCCAGCAGCTACGAGGTGGCCGTAACGGGTAATGAGCAGTTCTTC. Translating it yields CASSYEVAVTGNEQFF.

This clonotype appeared a few times. This chain joins TRBV2 and TRBJ2-1; no definite D call. Germline V gene data show CDR1 as SNHLY and CDR2 as FYNNEI. The CDR3 runs 13 residues. V was clipped by 6 bases and J by 7 bases, with 13 bases between them. CDR3 DNA: TGTGCCAGCAGGCCGGGTCCTGGGAATGAGCAGTTCTTC. Translating it yields CASRPGPGNEQFF.

To note about this clonotype: This could be a read error, since a much larger clone is one nucleotide away. The rearrangement joins TRBV20-1 to TRBJ2-1; D ambiguous. Trimming removed 3 bases at V and 5 bases at J, with 5 bases between. This CDR3 comprises 11 residues. Germline CDR1 reads DFQATT; CDR2 reads SNEGSKA (reference sequence). The CDR3 DNA reads as TGCAGTGCTAGTCTGGACAATGAGCAGTTCTTC. Amino acid sequence: CSASLDNEQFF.

The chain has TRBV6-1 and TRBJ1-1, with D perhaps matching TRBD1 (6 bases). The CDR3 extends over 15 amino acids. The V and J ends lost 5 bases and 1 base respectively, with 14 bases between them. Per the germline V gene, CDR1 is MNHNS and CDR2 is SASEGT. CDR3 DNA: TGTGCCAGCAGTATCCTGACAGGAACGAACACTGAAGCTTTCTTT. Translated: CASSILTGTNTEAFF.

V is TRBV20-1 and J is TRBJ2-7; D possibly corresponds to TRBD1 (5 bases). Germline V gene sequence: CDR1 DFQATT, CDR2 SNEGSKA (reference sequence). The CDR3 totals 16 residues. V lost 0 bases to trimming and J lost 0 bases, with 15 bases between them. The CDR3 here is CSARDRQFLSSYEQYF. The CDR3, as DNA: TGCAGTGCTAGAGACCGACAGTTCCTGAGCTCCTACGAGCAGTACTTC.

DNA of the CDR3: TGTGCCAGCAGCCAGGCAGGGGGCGGTCAGCCCCAGCATTTT. Protein sequence: CASSQAGGGQPQHF. The genes are TRBV3-1 and TRBJ1-5; 8 nucleotides align to TRBD1. CDR1 and CDR2 (germline): LGHDT, YNNKEL (reference sequence). The ends lost 3 bases at V and 6 bases at J; junction bases unmatched: 4. The CDR3 runs to 14 residues.

This rearrangement joins TRBV20-1 to TRBJ2-5; D is ambiguous. Trimming shortened V by 2 bases and J by 1 base, and 5 bases separated the two germline ends. The length of the CDR3 is 12 residues. Looked up from germline, CDR1 is DFQATT and CDR2 is SNEGSKA (reference sequence). The CDR3 reads CSARQTQETQYF. Written as DNA, the CDR3 is TGCAGTGCTAGACAAACCCAAGAGACCCAGTACTTC.